This is a list of T cell receptor beta chains from one sample in a study of shared clonotypes between healthy human individuals. TCRdb's copy holds only in-frame clones and misses some; the assay was immunoSEQ multiplex PCR. The data show about 2.1 million clones, with roughly 91% seen just once and roughly 1.8% held by the top ten. Sequencing was performed on naive CD8+ T cells from PBMCs. The receptors originated from a man aged 18 to 30 in good health. Some clones in this sample may be carry-over from other donors' samples. The CDR3 runs from the conserved cysteine through the conserved F or W. Fields, in order: V gene, clone size, J gene, D gene, CDR3 DNA, CDR3 protein. D genes are given only for firm matches. Clone size is stated in some rows and not others, as once, few, many or a class when expanded.

V: TRBV4-1
size: -
J: TRBJ2-7
D: TRBD2
DNA: TGCGCCAGCAGCCAAGATGCTAGCGGGAGGGCGGAATCCTACGAGCAGTACTTC
CDR3: CASSQDASGRAESYEQYF

V: TRBV7-9
size: -
J: TRBJ2-7
D: -
DNA: TGTGCCAGCAGCGTCGGGGAAGGCGAGCAGTACTTC
CDR3: CASSVGEGEQYF

V: TRBV13
size: -
J: TRBJ1-1
D: -
DNA: TGTGCCAGCAGCTTACGTGGGACTGAAGCTTTCTTT
CDR3: CASSLRGTEAFF

V: TRBV5-8
size: few
J: TRBJ2-7
D: -
DNA: TGTGCCAGCAGCTTCGGATACGAGCAGTACTTC
CDR3: CASSFGYEQYF

V: TRBV2
size: few
J: TRBJ1-2
D: -
DNA: TGTGCCAGCAGTTATGGTGGCTACACCTTC
CDR3: CASSYGGYTF

V: TRBV4-1
size: -
J: TRBJ2-5
D: -
DNA: TGCGCCAGCAGCCCCCGGGCAGTAGGCAATTTTCGGAACTTC
CDR3: CASSPRAVGNFRNF

V: TRBV27
size: -
J: TRBJ2-3
D: TRBD2
DNA: TGTGCCAGCAGTTTAGGGGCGGGAGTGGATACGCAGTATTTT
CDR3: CASSLGAGVDTQYF

V: TRBV9
size: -
J: TRBJ2-7
D: -
DNA: TGTGCCAGCAGCGTAGGGATAGGGGGCTCCTACGAGCAGTACTTC
CDR3: CASSVGIGGSYEQYF

V: TRBV7-9
size: once
J: TRBJ2-7
D: TRBD2
DNA: TGTGCCAGCAGCCCCTCCAGGCTAGCGGGAGGGCCTTACGAGCAGTACTTC
CDR3: CASSPSRLAGGPYEQYF

V: TRBV12-5
size: -
J: TRBJ2-1
D: TRBD2
DNA: TGTGCTAGTGGTTTGGGGTGGACTAGCGGGAGCGATGAGCAGTTCTTC
CDR3: CASGLGWTSGSDEQFF

V: TRBV7-9
size: once
J: TRBJ1-1
D: -
DNA: TGTGCCAGCAGCTTAGAGGAGGGGCTGAACACTGAAGCTTTCTTT
CDR3: CASSLEEGLNTEAFF

V: TRBV27
size: -
J: TRBJ2-7
D: TRBD1
DNA: TGTGCCAGCAGTCCGATCCGGGACAGGGGGATAGACGAGCAGTACTTC
CDR3: CASSPIRDRGIDEQYF

V: TRBV4-3
size: -
J: TRBJ2-7
D: TRBD1
DNA: TGCGCCAGCAGCGAAAGGGGGGCCAGGGGGCCTTACGAGCAGTACTTC
CDR3: CASSERGARGPYEQYF

V: TRBV29-1
size: -
J: TRBJ2-7
D: -
DNA: TGCAGCGTTGAAGATCCCGGACAGCGATCCTACGAGCAGTACTTC
CDR3: CSVEDPGQRSYEQYF

V: TRBV28
size: few
J: TRBJ2-7
D: -
DNA: TGTGCCAGCAGTTTACACCTTGGTGAGCAGTACTTC
CDR3: CASSLHLGEQYF

V: TRBV11-2
size: -
J: TRBJ2-5
D: -
DNA: TGTGCCAGCAGCTTAGTTCTAGGAGGCGAGACCCAGTACTTC
CDR3: CASSLVLGGETQYF

V: TRBV15
size: -
J: TRBJ2-5
D: -
DNA: TGTGCCACCAGCACCCCTGGGACCATACAAGAGACCCAGTACTTC
CDR3: CATSTPGTIQETQYF

V: TRBV29-1
size: -
J: TRBJ2-1
D: -
DNA: TGCAGCGTTGATAGCACCTACAATGAGCAGTTCTTC
CDR3: CSVDSTYNEQFF

V: TRBV9
size: -
J: TRBJ2-5
D: -
DNA: TGTGCCAGCAGCGTAGCTCACAGTAGACAAGAGACCCAGTACTTC
CDR3: CASSVAHSRQETQYF

V: TRBV27
size: -
J: TRBJ2-5
D: TRBD2
DNA: TGTGCCAGCAGTTTTTCCGGACTAGCGGGTTACCAAGAGACCCAGTACTTC
CDR3: CASSFSGLAGYQETQYF

V: TRBV7-9
size: -
J: TRBJ1-2
D: TRBD1
DNA: TGTGCCAGCAGCTTAGGTGGCATTGACAGGGGGCTTTCTAACTATGGCTACACCTTC
CDR3: CASSLGGIDRGLSNYGYTF

V: TRBV27
size: -
J: TRBJ2-3
D: -
DNA: TGTGCCAGCAGTTTATCCTCCCCAGATACGCAGTATTTT
CDR3: CASSLSSPDTQYF

V: TRBV4-3
size: once
J: TRBJ2-1
D: -
DNA: TGCGCCAGCAGCCAAGATACGACTAGCTACAATGAGCAGTTCTTC
CDR3: CASSQDTTSYNEQFF

V: TRBV7-9
size: -
J: TRBJ2-7
D: TRBD1
DNA: TGTGCCAGCAGCACAGACAGGGTTGTAAACTACGAGCAGTACTTC
CDR3: CASSTDRVVNYEQYF

V: TRBV7-9
size: -
J: TRBJ1-2
D: -
DNA: TGTGCCAGCAGCCCCTCGGCGGCATCTGGCTACACCTTC
CDR3: CASSPSAASGYTF

V: TRBV28
size: -
J: TRBJ2-1
D: TRBD2
DNA: TGTGCCAGCAGTCCTCCCCGGGGGGGCCTCTCCCTCGATGAGCAGTTCTTC
CDR3: CASSPPRGGLSLDEQFF

V: TRBV27
size: -
J: TRBJ2-7
D: -
DNA: TGTGCCAGCAGTCTACGAGGCCCCCTCTACGAGCAGTACTTC
CDR3: CASSLRGPLYEQYF

V: TRBV27
size: -
J: TRBJ2-7
D: -
DNA: TGTGCCAGCAGTTTTTCCAGGGCCGTAGCCCCTACCTACGAGCAGTACTTC
CDR3: CASSFSRAVAPTYEQYF

V: TRBV7-8
size: -
J: TRBJ2-2
D: -
DNA: TGTGCCAGCAGCCCTTACCGGGGGAACACCGGGGAGCTGTTTTTT
CDR3: CASSPYRGNTGELFF

V: TRBV27
size: -
J: TRBJ2-5
D: TRBD2
DNA: TGTGCCAGCAGTTTATACGGGAGGGTGGAGACCCAGTACTTC
CDR3: CASSLYGRVETQYF

V: TRBV2
size: once
J: TRBJ2-3
D: -
DNA: TGTGCCAGCAGTGATTTAGTAGGCCAAGTCACAGATACGCAGTATTTT
CDR3: CASSDLVGQVTDTQYF

V: TRBV11-2
size: -
J: TRBJ2-5
D: TRBD2
DNA: TGTGCCAGCAGCTTAGGTTGGCTAGCGGGAGGTGTTGAGGAGACCCAGTACTTC
CDR3: CASSLGWLAGGVEETQYF

V: TRBV30
size: once
J: TRBJ1-3
D: -
DNA: TGTGCCTGGAGTGGCAGGGGATCTGGAAACACCATATATTTT
CDR3: CAWSGRGSGNTIYF

V: TRBV30
size: -
J: TRBJ2-7
D: TRBD1
DNA: TGTGCCTGGAGCGATACCTGGACAGGCGGAACTTACGAGCAGTACTTC
CDR3: CAWSDTWTGGTYEQYF

V: TRBV2
size: -
J: TRBJ2-1
D: -
DNA: TGTGCCAGCAGAGTCCGGGACGCCCTCAATGAGCAGTTCTTC
CDR3: CASRVRDALNEQFF

V: TRBV6-5
size: once
J: TRBJ2-2
D: -
DNA: TGTGCCAGCAGTTACTCGAGGACGGGGGCCGGGGAGCTGTTTTTT
CDR3: CASSYSRTGAGELFF

V: TRBV28
size: -
J: TRBJ1-1
D: -
DNA: TGTGCCAGCAGTCCAGTTCGGGAGATGGGGACTGAAGCTTTCTTT
CDR3: CASSPVREMGTEAFF

V: TRBV2
size: -
J: TRBJ1-2
D: -
DNA: TGTGCCAGCAGTGATTTTTGGACGGGGGTCTTGGGCTACACCTTC
CDR3: CASSDFWTGVLGYTF

V: TRBV11-2
size: -
J: TRBJ2-7
D: TRBD1
DNA: TGTGCCAGCAGCTTAGCGGCAACAGGGGATACCTACGAGCAGTACTTC
CDR3: CASSLAATGDTYEQYF

V: TRBV28
size: -
J: TRBJ2-7
D: -
DNA: TGTGCCAGCAGCCCAGGGGCACACTCCTACGAGCAGTACTTC
CDR3: CASSPGAHSYEQYF

V: TRBV30
size: few
J: TRBJ1-1
D: -
DNA: TGTGCCTGGAGTGTACTAATAGGCCTGAACACTGAAGCTTTCTTT
CDR3: CAWSVLIGLNTEAFF

V: TRBV6-5
size: -
J: TRBJ2-7
D: -
DNA: TGTGCCAGCAGTTCCAAGGACTGGCCTACCTACGAGCAGTACTTC
CDR3: CASSSKDWPTYEQYF

V: TRBV4-1
size: -
J: TRBJ2-1
D: TRBD1
DNA: TGCGCCAGCAGCCAACGGCCGGGACAGGGGGACCACAATGAGCAGTTCTTC
CDR3: CASSQRPGQGDHNEQFF

V: TRBV21-1
size: -
J: TRBJ2-7
D: -
DNA: TGTGCCAGCAGCAAATATCGAAGTTCGAGGGAGCAGTACTTC
CDR3: CASSKYRSSREQYF

V: TRBV30
size: -
J: TRBJ2-7
D: -
DNA: TGTGCCTGGGACCCAGGGGACGAGCAGTACTTC
CDR3: CAWDPGDEQYF

V: TRBV6-5
size: -
J: TRBJ2-7
D: -
DNA: TGTGCCAGCAGTTACTCGAGACAGGTTGGCGAGCAGTACTTC
CDR3: CASSYSRQVGEQYF

V: TRBV15
size: -
J: TRBJ2-7
D: TRBD1
DNA: TGTGCCACCAGCAATAGACAGGGGGCGGGCGAGCAGTACTTC
CDR3: CATSNRQGAGEQYF

V: TRBV11-2
size: -
J: TRBJ1-1
D: -
DNA: TGTGCCAGCAGCACGACCGGGGACGGAGAAGCTTTCTTT
CDR3: CASSTTGDGEAFF

V: TRBV27
size: -
J: TRBJ2-7
D: -
DNA: TGTGCCAGCAGTTTACTGGGCCTTGGCTACGAGCAGTACTTC
CDR3: CASSLLGLGYEQYF

V: TRBV10-2
size: -
J: TRBJ2-7
D: -
DNA: TGCGCCAGCAGTGCCGGGAGCTCCTACGAGCAGTACTTC
CDR3: CASSAGSSYEQYF

V: TRBV30
size: -
J: TRBJ1-1
D: -
DNA: TGTGCCTGGAGTCCTGTGGGGACTGAAGCTTTCTTT
CDR3: CAWSPVGTEAFF

V: TRBV16
size: -
J: TRBJ2-7
D: TRBD2
DNA: TGTGCCAGCAGCCTCTGGACTAGCGGAGACTACGAGCAGTACTTC
CDR3: CASSLWTSGDYEQYF

V: TRBV13
size: -
J: TRBJ2-5
D: TRBD1
DNA: TGTGCCAGCAGCGCCAAAACTCCGGGACAGCAAGAGACCCAGTACTTC
CDR3: CASSAKTPGQQETQYF

V: TRBV27
size: -
J: TRBJ2-7
D: -
DNA: TGTGCCAGCGGGTCTAGGGTTGAGCAGTACTTC
CDR3: CASGSRVEQYF

V: TRBV7-6
size: -
J: TRBJ2-7
D: TRBD1
DNA: TGTGCCAGCAGCCTCGACAGGGTCAGCGAGCAGTACTTC
CDR3: CASSLDRVSEQYF

V: TRBV6-6
size: -
J: TRBJ2-5
D: -
DNA: TGTGCCAGCAGTTACTCGATCGACGGGGACCAGTACTTC
CDR3: CASSYSIDGDQYF

V: TRBV9
size: -
J: TRBJ2-1
D: -
DNA: TGTGCCAGCAGCGTATCCCGGGGCCCTTACAATGAGCAGTTCTTC
CDR3: CASSVSRGPYNEQFF

V: TRBV19
size: few
J: TRBJ1-5
D: -
DNA: TGTGCCAGTAGTATAGAGGGCCGTAGCAATCAGCCCCAGCATTTT
CDR3: CASSIEGRSNQPQHF

V: TRBV7-8
size: -
J: TRBJ1-2
D: -
DNA: TGTGCCAGCAGCCACCTGGGCGAGGTTGAGGGCTACACCTTC
CDR3: CASSHLGEVEGYTF